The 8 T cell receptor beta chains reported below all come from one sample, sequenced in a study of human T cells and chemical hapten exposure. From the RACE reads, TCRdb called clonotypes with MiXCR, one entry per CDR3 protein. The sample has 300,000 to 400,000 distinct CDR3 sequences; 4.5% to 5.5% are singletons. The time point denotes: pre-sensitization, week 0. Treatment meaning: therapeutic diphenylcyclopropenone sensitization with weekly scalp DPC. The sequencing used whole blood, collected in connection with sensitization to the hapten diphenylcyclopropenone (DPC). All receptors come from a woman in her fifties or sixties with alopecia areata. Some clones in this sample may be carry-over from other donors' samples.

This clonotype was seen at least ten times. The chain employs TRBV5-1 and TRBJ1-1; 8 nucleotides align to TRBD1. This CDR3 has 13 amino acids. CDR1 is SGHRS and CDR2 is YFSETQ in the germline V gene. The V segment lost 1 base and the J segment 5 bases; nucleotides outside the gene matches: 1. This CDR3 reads CASSLRTGTEAFF. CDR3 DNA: TGCGCCAGCAGCTTGAGGACAGGGACTGAAGCTTTCTTT.

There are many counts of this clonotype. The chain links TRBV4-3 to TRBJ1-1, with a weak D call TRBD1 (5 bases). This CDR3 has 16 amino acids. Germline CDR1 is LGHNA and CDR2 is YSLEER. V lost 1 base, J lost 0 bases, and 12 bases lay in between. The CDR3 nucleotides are TGCGCCAGCAGCCAAGCGGCAGGGATCATGAACACTGAAGCTTTCTTT. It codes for CASSQAAGIMNTEAFF.

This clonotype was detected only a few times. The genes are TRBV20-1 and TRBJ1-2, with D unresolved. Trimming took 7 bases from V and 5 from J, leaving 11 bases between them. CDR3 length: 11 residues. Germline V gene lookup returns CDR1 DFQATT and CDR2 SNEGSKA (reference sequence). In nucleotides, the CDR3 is TGCAGTGTGAGGCAGACTTATGGCTACACCTTC. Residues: CSVRQTYGYTF.

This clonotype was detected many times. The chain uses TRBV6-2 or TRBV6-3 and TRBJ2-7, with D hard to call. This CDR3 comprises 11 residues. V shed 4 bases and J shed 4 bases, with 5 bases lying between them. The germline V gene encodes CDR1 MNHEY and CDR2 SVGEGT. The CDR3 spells CASSSRYEQYF. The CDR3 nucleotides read TGTGCCAGCAGTTCCAGGTACGAGCAGTACTTC.

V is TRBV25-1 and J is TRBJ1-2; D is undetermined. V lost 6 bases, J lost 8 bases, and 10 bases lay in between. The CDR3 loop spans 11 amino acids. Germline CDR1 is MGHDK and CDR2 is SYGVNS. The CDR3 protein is CASRGSRGYTF. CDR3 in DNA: TGTGCCAGCAGGGGAAGTAGGGGCTACACCTTC.

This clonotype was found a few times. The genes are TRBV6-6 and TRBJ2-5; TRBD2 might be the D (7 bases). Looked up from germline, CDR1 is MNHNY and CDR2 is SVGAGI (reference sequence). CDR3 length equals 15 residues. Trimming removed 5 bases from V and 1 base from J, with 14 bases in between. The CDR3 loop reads CASSRGRGAQETQYF. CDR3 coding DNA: TGTGCCAGCAGTAGGGGGAGGGGGGCCCAAGAGACCCAGTACTTC.

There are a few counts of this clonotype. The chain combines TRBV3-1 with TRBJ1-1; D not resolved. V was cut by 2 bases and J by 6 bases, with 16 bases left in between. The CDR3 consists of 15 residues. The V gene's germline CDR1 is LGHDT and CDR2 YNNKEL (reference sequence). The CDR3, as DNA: TGTGCCAGCAGCCAAAGCCCGAGTGCGGTTCCTGAAGCTTTCTTT. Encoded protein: CASSQSPSAVPEAFF.

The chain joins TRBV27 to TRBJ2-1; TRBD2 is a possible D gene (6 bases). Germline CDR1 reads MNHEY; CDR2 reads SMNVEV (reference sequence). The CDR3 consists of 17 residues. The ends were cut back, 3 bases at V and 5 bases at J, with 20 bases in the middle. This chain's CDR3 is CASSLTGTREIHNEQFF. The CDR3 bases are TGTGCCAGCAGTTTGACCGGGACCCGGGAGATCCACAATGAGCAGTTCTTC.